The rows below give T cell receptor beta chains drawn from one sample of a study of T-cell reconstitution after alpha-beta-depleted transplantation in children. One entry per CDR3 protein, called by TCRdb with MiXCR from the PCR reads. The sample has 700,000 to 950,000 distinct CDR3 sequences, approximately 15% seen once. The specimen was PBMCs, mostly from graft donor cells, collected 360 days after TCRalphabeta/CD19-depleted stem cell transplant. All receptors derive from a male patient aged 10 to 17 who had a stem cell transplant for acute lymphoblastic leukemia, so the T cells may come from the graft donor. CDR3s leave out the opening cysteine and the closing phenylalanine or tryptophan. Fields, in order: V gene, J gene, CDR3 protein.

TRBV6-4	TRBJ2-1	ASSDWANNEQF
TRBV20-1	TRBJ1-4	SARGFSAVTNEKLF
TRBV9	TRBJ2-3	ASSVALRGGRDTQY
TRBV5-1	TRBJ1-1	ASSLGWTEAF
TRBV7-9	TRBJ2-1	ASRQVGDEGEQF
TRBV4-1	TRBJ2-7	ASTPNRDRGSEQY
TRBV7-2	TRBJ2-3	ASSFGSRATDTQY
TRBV12-3/TRBV12-4	TRBJ2-7	ASSQGLAGALSYEQY
TRBV5-1	TRBJ2-1	ASSSSKGTGPSNEQF
TRBV28	TRBJ2-2	ASPDRGRVTGELF
TRBV6-5	TRBJ2-1	ASSYVLASYNEQF
TRBV27	TRBJ2-7	ASTPQGGYEQY
TRBV5-1	TRBJ2-1	ASSLALGQGGF
TRBV12-3/TRBV12-4	TRBJ2-4	ASSLGSGNIQY
TRBV6-1	TRBJ2-7	ASSAALAGGYRYEQY
TRBV20-1	TRBJ2-2	SARVKGATGELF
TRBV29-1	TRBJ2-3	SVPTARGRSTDTQY
TRBV5-1	TRBJ2-1	TSSFPQQLAGGSYNEQF
TRBV5-8	TRBJ2-5	ASSVTGTARGETQY
TRBV7-3	TRBJ2-3	ASSSPTSGRHQDTQY
TRBV20-1	TRBJ2-3	SAPVVLESTDTQY
TRBV4-1	TRBJ2-3	ASSQDRLASTTDTQY
TRBV15	TRBJ2-7	ATSREKTPTGEQY
TRBV29-1	TRBJ2-2	SVVRGAGELF
TRBV2	TRBJ2-5	ASTVWDYQETQY
TRBV5-1	TRBJ2-1	ASSSLPNPELDEQF
TRBV27	TRBJ2-7	ASSGGATYEQY
TRBV7-9	TRBJ2-1	ASSHRKRSYNEQF
TRBV5-1	TRBJ1-2	ASSLGQYGYT
TRBV5-1	TRBJ2-4	ASSLVVKGIQY
TRBV6-1	TRBJ1-1	ASSKGSSMNTEAF
TRBV6-1	TRBJ1-1	ASSEEGRGRLNTEAF
TRBV7-2	TRBJ1-2	ASSLAGTRPNYGYT
TRBV30	TRBJ2-7	AWSVRRGYEQY
TRBV5-5	TRBJ1-4	ASTRDATNEKLF
TRBV7-9	TRBJ2-7	ASSQSGSNYEQY
TRBV28	TRBJ2-5	ASSFHETQY
TRBV15	TRBJ1-4	ATSRDLRVAEKLF
TRBV29-1	TRBJ1-1	SVQRGPNTEAF
TRBV6-5	TRBJ2-4	ASSYRGGRSAKNIQY
TRBV7-9	TRBJ2-1	ASSAVSDEQF
TRBV7-2	TRBJ2-2	ASSLMAGLEWVGELF
TRBV19	TRBJ2-1	ASLETESSSYNEQF